This TCR beta chain was documented in a study of Ad26.COV2.S vaccination and SARS-CoV-2 variants. Study context: Recipients of Ad26.COV2.S got it intramuscularly, once or twice 56 days apart.

The CDR3 consists of 17 residues. Deletions cut 2 bases from V and 3 bases from J, with 18 bases between. The assay was immunoSEQ multiplex PCR, and TCRdb's table has in-frame clones only and misses some. The sample yields under 550,000 clones, approximately 92% seen once. Specified treatment: some 19 received Ad26.COV2.S at low or high dose, single or two shots; several received placebo; per-sample allocation not given. Vaccine and placebo recipients were sampled on day 63 after the first injection. Whoever gave the sample was an adult aged 18-55 years in Boston. The gene calls are TRBV23-1 and TRBJ2-3; tentatively, D is TRBD2 (5 bases). TRBV23-1 is an ORF, with its function uncertain. The specimen was peripheral blood, collected in a trial of Ad26.COV2.S vaccine versus placebo. This TCR was sampled from a person between 18 and 60 years old who received the Ad26.COV2.S COVID-19 vaccine or a placebo. This CDR3 reads CASSQADLKFRTDTQYF. For the CDR3, the DNA is TGCGCCAGCAGTCAAGCGGACTTGAAGTTCAGAACAGATACGCAGTATTTT.